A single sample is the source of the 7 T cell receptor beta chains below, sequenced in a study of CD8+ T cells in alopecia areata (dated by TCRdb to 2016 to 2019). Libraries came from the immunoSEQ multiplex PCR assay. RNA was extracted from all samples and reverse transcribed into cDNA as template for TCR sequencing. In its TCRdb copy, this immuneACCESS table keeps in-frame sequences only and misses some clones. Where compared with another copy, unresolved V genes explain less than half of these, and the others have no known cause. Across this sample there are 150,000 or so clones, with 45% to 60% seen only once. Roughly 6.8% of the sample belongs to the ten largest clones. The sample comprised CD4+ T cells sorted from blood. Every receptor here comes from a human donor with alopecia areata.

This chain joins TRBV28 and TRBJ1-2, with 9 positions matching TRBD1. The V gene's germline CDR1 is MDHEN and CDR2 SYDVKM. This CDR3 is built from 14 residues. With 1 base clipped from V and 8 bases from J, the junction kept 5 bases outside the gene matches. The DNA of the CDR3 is TGTGCCAGCAGTTTATCACAGGGGGCGGGCGGCTACACCTTC. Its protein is CASSLSQGAGGYTF.

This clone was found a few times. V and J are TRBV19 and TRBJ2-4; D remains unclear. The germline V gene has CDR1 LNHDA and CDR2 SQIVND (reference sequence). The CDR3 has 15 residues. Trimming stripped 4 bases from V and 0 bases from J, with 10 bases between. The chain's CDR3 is CASSRQSLAKNIQYF. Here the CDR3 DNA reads TGTGCCAGTAGTAGGCAGAGTCTAGCCAAAAACATTCAGTACTTC.

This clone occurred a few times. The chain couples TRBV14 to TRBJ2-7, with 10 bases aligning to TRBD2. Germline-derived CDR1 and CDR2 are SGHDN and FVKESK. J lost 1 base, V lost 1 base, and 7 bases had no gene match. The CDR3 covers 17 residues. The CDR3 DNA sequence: TGTGCCAGCAGCCAAGGGACTAGCGGATACATTTCCTACGAGCAGTACTTC. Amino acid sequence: CASSQGTSGYISYEQYF.

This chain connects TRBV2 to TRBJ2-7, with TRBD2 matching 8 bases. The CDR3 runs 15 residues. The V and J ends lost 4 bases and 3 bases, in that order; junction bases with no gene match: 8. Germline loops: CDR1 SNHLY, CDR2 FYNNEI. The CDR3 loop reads CASSVLAGTNYEQYF. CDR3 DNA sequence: TGTGCCAGCAGTGTGTTAGCGGGAACCAACTACGAGCAGTACTTC.

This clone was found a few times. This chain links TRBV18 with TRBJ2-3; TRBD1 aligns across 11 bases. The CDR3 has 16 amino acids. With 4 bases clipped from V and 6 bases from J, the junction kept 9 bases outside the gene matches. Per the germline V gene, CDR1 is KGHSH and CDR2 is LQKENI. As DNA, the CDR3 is TGTGCCAGCTCACGCACCGGGACAGGGGGTTCGGATACGCAGTATTTT. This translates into CASSRTGTGGSDTQYF. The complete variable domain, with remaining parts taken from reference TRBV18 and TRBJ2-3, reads NAGVMQNPRHLVRRRGQEARLRCSPMKGHSHVYWYRQLPEEGLKFMVYLQKENIIDESGMPKERFSAEFPKEGPSILRIQQVVRGDSAAYFCASSRTGTGGSDTQYFGPGTRLTVL.

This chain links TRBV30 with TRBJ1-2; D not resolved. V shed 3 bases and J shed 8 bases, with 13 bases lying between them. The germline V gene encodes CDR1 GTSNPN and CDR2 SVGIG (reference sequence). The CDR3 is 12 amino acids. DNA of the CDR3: TGTGCCTGGAGACAAGACCCCTGGGGCTACACCTTC. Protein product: CAWRQDPWGYTF.

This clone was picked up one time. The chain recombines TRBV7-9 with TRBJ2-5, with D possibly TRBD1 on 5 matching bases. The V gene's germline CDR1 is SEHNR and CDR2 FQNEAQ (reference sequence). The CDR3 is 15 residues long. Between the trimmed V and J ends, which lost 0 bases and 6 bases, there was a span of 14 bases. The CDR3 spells CASSLAGQGGQTQYF. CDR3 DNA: TGTGCCAGCAGCTTAGCAGGGCAGGGCGGACAGACCCAGTACTTC. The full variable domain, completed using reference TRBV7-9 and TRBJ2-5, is DTGVSQNPRHKITKRGQNVTFRCDPISEHNRLYWYRQTLGQGPEFLTYFQNEAQLEKSRLLSDRFSAERPKGSFSTLEIQRTEQGDSAMYLCASSLAGQGGQTQYFGPGTRLLVL.